What follows is one TCR beta chain and its context. This specimen belongs to a study of blood T cell repertoires in COVID-19. This table comes from immunoSEQ multiplex PCR, and its TCRdb copy is limited to in-frame clones, with some not included. The table shows about 200,000 clones, with 80% to 90% occurring only once. CDR1 and CDR2 from the germline V gene are MNHEY and SVGEGT. There are 19 residues in the CDR3. V shed 4 bases, J shed 2 bases, and the junction held 13 bases outside the gene matches. Source material: PBMCs or T cells enriched from blood (not recorded which). The receptor comes from a woman in her twenties or thirties who had been exposed to COVID-19. V and J are TRBV6-2 or TRBV6-3 and TRBJ2-6, with 8 bases fitting TRBD1. The CDR3: CASSFGQGEPSPGANVLTF. CDR3 in DNA: TGTGCCAGCAGTTTCGGACAGGGTGAGCCCAGCCCTGGGGCCAACGTCCTGACTTTC.